This passage covers 17 T cell receptor beta chains from one sample sequenced in a study of cytomegalovirus exposure and HLA in healthy donors. PCR was performed using 60 Vbeta and 13 Jbeta primers. Some clones are missing from TCRdb's copy, which holds only in-frame ones; the method was immunoSEQ multiplex PCR. The sample carries fewer than 250,000 clones, around 80% recorded once. Sequencing input: PBMCs. All receptors derive from a man between 40 and 49 years old in good health and CMV-seropositive.

This chain joins TRBV7-3 and TRBJ2-1; D is possibly TRBD2 (5 bases). This CDR3 spans 18 amino acids. With 5 bases removed from V and 1 base from J, the gap between germline ends came to 21 bases. Germline V gene sequence: CDR1 SGHTA, CDR2 FQGTGA. The CDR3 spells CASSPGWETTTSYNEQFF. CDR3 bases: TGTGCCAGCAGCCCGGGGTGGGAAACAACTACTTCCTACAATGAGCAGTTCTTC. Using reference TRBV7-3 and TRBJ2-1 for the parts outside the CDR3, the full variable domain is GAGVSQTPSNKVTEKGKYVELRCDPISGHTALYWYRQSLGQGPEFLIYFQGTGAADDSGLPNDRFFAVRPEGSVSTLKIQRTERGDSAVYLCASSPGWETTTSYNEQFFGPGTRLTVL.

The chain recombines TRBV7-9 with TRBJ1-5; 8 positions agree with TRBD1. After removal of 4 bases from V and 0 bases from J, the junction contained 5 bases not matched to a gene. CDR3 length equals 16 residues. CDR1 SEHNR and CDR2 FQNEAQ come from the germline V gene (reference sequence). The CDR3 is CASSSDRAYSNQPQHF. Written as DNA, the CDR3 is TGTGCCAGCAGCTCGGACAGGGCCTATAGCAATCAGCCCCAGCATTTT.

The chain joins TRBV19 to TRBJ2-1, with D possibly TRBD2 on 7 matching bases. Germline loops: CDR1 LNHDA, CDR2 SQIVND (reference sequence). V was pared by 1 base and J by 3 bases, with 13 bases between. This CDR3 comprises 16 residues. The CDR3 region is CASSIGGPSGYNEQFF. CDR3 nucleotides: TGTGCCAGTAGTATAGGGGGGCCTAGCGGCTACAATGAGCAGTTCTTC. The variable domain in full, with the rest retrieved from reference TRBV19 and TRBJ2-1, is DGGITQSPKYLFRKEGQNVTLSCEQNLNHDAMYWYRQDPGQGLRLIYYSQIVNDFQKGDIAEGYSVSREKKESFPLTVTSAQKNPTAFYLCASSIGGPSGYNEQFFGPGTRLTVL.

The chain couples TRBV6-5 to TRBJ2-4, with 7 bases aligning to TRBD2. V was pared by 0 bases and J by 6 bases, with 2 bases of the junction left unmatched. CDR1 MNHEY and CDR2 SVGAGI come from the germline V gene. CDR3 length equals 14 residues. CDR3 in amino acids: CASSYSKRGNIQYF. The CDR3 DNA is TGTGCCAGCAGTTACTCGAAGCGGGGAAACATTCAGTACTTC.

The chain links TRBV27 to TRBJ2-5; 11 bases are shared with TRBD2. This CDR3 is 16 amino acids long. From germline, CDR1 is MNHEY and CDR2 SMNVEV (reference sequence). Trimming removed 4 bases from V and 5 bases from J; junction bases left unmatched: 9. The CDR3 here is CASSSLLAGDVETQYF. The CDR3 DNA reads as TGTGCCAGCAGTTCACTACTAGCGGGAGACGTGGAGACCCAGTACTTC.

The chain couples TRBV7-9 to TRBJ1-1, with D maybe TRBD1 (5 bases). The CDR3 totals 14 residues. V dropped 5 bases and J dropped 3 bases, with 13 bases sitting between them. In germline, CDR1 is SEHNR, CDR2 FQNEAQ (reference sequence). CDR3 region: CASSPQPGDTEAFF. The CDR3 region has the DNA TGTGCCAGCAGCCCCCAACCGGGGGACACTGAAGCTTTCTTT.

The chain is built from TRBV4-1 and TRBJ1-1, with TRBD1 matching over 9 bases. CDR3 length: 14 amino acids. V trimming: 3 bases; J trimming: 6 bases; junction bases outside the gene matches: 5. Germline V gene lookup returns CDR1 MGHRA and CDR2 YSYEKL. The CDR3 region has the DNA TGCGCCAGCAGCCATGACAGGGGGAAGGCTGAAGCTTTCTTT. Translated: CASSHDRGKAEAFF.

In DNA form, the CDR3 reads TGTGCCAGCAGCCCCTTCGGGGGGGAGACCCAGTACTTC. This gives the protein CASSPFGGETQYF. The V call is TRBV27, the J call TRBJ2-5; TRBD2 aligns across 7 bases. Germline CDR1 and CDR2: MNHEY and SMNVEV (reference sequence). CDR3 length equals 13 residues. J lost 5 bases, V lost 6 bases, and 6 bases had no gene match.

Comments on this clone: Additional DNA sequences in this sample encode the identical CDR3. The chain couples TRBV27 to TRBJ1-1; 7 bases line up with TRBD1. V gave up 4 bases and J gave up 1 base; unmatched junction bases: 6. This CDR3 has 15 residues. Germline V gene data show CDR1 as MNHEY and CDR2 as SMNVEV (reference sequence). The CDR3 DNA is TGTGCCAGCAGTTCTTATGGGACAGCGAACACTGAAGCTTTCTTT. It specifies CASSSYGTANTEAFF.

V and J are TRBV5-1 and TRBJ2-5, with 12 bases matching TRBD2. Germline assignment: CDR1 SGHRS and CDR2 YFSETQ. This CDR3 contains 17 residues. V shed 0 bases and J 4 bases; nucleotides not matched to a gene: 7. CDR3 loop: CASSLAPSGRAGETQYF. In nucleotides, the CDR3 is TGCGCCAGCAGCTTGGCCCCTAGCGGGAGGGCCGGAGAGACCCAGTACTTC.

The genes are TRBV19 and TRBJ2-6, with D possibly TRBD1 on 6 matching bases. Germline CDR1 and CDR2: LNHDA and SQIVND (reference sequence). This CDR3 is built from 14 residues. V was cut by 8 bases and J by 2 bases, with 10 bases left in between. CDR3: CASLDRPGANVLTF. In DNA, the CDR3 is TGTGCCAGTTTAGACAGGCCTGGGGCCAACGTCCTGACTTTC.

This clone has only a few counts. The J gene is TRBJ2-2, the V gene TRBV21-1; the D call of TRBD2 is as the table states it, not checked on the DNA. TRBV21-1 is given as a pseudogene. The CDR3 consists of 17 residues. The CDR3 DNA reads as TGTGCCAGCAGCAAAGTGCGAGCGGGAGGTGGGACCGGGGAGCTGTTTTTT. Protein sequence: CASSKVRAGGGTGELFF.

The J gene is TRBJ2-7, the V gene TRBV6-1, with D tentatively TRBD1 (5 bases). CDR1 and CDR2 from the germline V gene are MNHNS and SASEGT. Trimming took off 3 bases at V and 2 bases at J, with 8 bases between the two ends. The CDR3 consists of 13 residues. The CDR3 region has the DNA TGTGCCAGCAGTGACCAGGGTCCCTACGAGCAGTACTTC. This encodes CASSDQGPYEQYF.

The V and J genes are TRBV27 and TRBJ2-2, with 9 bases lining up with TRBD2. V lost 7 bases to trimming and J lost 6 bases; unmatched junction nucleotides: 6. In germline, CDR1 is MNHEY, CDR2 SMNVEV (reference sequence). There are 14 residues in the CDR3. The CDR3 DNA follows: TGTGCCAGCACCCCTTTAGCGGGAGCCGGGGAGCTGTTTTTT. This translates into CASTPLAGAGELFF.

This clone was seen a few times. The rearrangement joins TRBV5-1 to TRBJ1-4; 8 nucleotides agree with TRBD1. CDR1 SGHRS and CDR2 YFSETQ come from the germline V gene. This CDR3 has 16 amino acids. V shed 0 bases and J 1 base; nucleotides not matched to a gene: 2. The chain's CDR3 is CASSLGRGQTNEKLFF. The CDR3, as DNA: TGCGCCAGCAGCTTGGGCAGGGGGCAAACTAATGAAAAACTGTTTTTT. Together with reference TRBV5-1 and TRBJ1-4, the CDR3 gives the full variable domain: KAGVTQTPRYLIKTRGQQVTLSCSPISGHRSVSWYQQTPGQGLQFLFEYFSETQRNKGNFPGRFSGRQFSNSRSEMNVSTLELGDSALYLCASSLGRGQTNEKLFFGSGTQLSVL.

This clone turned up a few times. V gene TRBV19 combines with J gene TRBJ1-5, with a weak D call TRBD1 (6 bases). CDR3 length: 15 amino acids. Germline V gives CDR1 LNHDA, CDR2 SQIVND (reference sequence). The V end was cut by 6 bases, the J end by 2 bases, with 14 bases between. The CDR3 is CASSQTGMRNQPQHF. CDR3 coding DNA: TGTGCCAGTAGCCAAACAGGGATGCGCAATCAGCCCCAGCATTTT.

In this sample, this clone turned up a few times. The chain combines TRBV9 with TRBJ1-4, with a possible D match to TRBD1 (5 bases). This CDR3 is 17 amino acids long. The V gene lost 0 bases and the J gene lost 6 bases, with 18 bases spanning the gap. CDR1 and CDR2 from the germline V gene are SGDLS and YYNGEE. The CDR3 DNA follows: TGTGCCAGCAGCGTAGGATATATCGGGGGAAGAGATGAAAAACTGTTTTTT. It translates to CASSVGYIGGRDEKLFF.